This is a list of T cell receptor beta chains from one sample in a study of OX40 agonist ivuxolimab in advanced cancers. The protocol was immunoSEQ multiplex PCR, while the TCRdb copy is restricted to in-frame clones and leaves out a portion. The sample consists of approximately 90,000 clones, more than 80% of them appearing once. The specimen was CD4+ or CD8+ T cells sorted from blood, collected in a trial of the OX40 agonist ivuxolimab. These receptors came from an adult with an advanced solid tumor such as melanoma, head and neck, liver or kidney cancer. The CDR3 runs from the conserved cysteine through the conserved F or W. D genes are given only for firm matches. Where a row states a size, it is once, few, many or the class of an expanded clone; other rows omit it.

J gene | D gene | V gene | clone size | CDR3 DNA | CDR3 protein
TRBJ2-1 | - | TRBV5-5 | - | TGTGCCAGCAGCTTGGGGTCGGTCGCTTACAATGAGCAGTTCTTC | CASSLGSVAYNEQFF
TRBJ1-1 | - | TRBV27 | - | TGTGCCAGCAGTTTAGCAGGGAACACTGAAGCTTTCTTT | CASSLAGNTEAFF
TRBJ2-3 | - | TRBV6-5 | - | TGTGCCAGCAGTTACTCAGGAACGCAGTATTTT | CASSYSGTQYF
TRBJ1-1 | - | TRBV4-2 | - | TGTGCCAGCAGCCAAGGGATCACTGAAGCTTTCTTT | CASSQGITEAFF
TRBJ2-1 | - | TRBV29-1 | - | TGCAGCGTTGCTCCGGGATCCTACAATGAGCAGTTCTTC | CSVAPGSYNEQFF
TRBJ1-1 | - | TRBV6-5 | - | TGTGCCAGCAGTTTCACAGGAAGGAACACTGAAGCTTTCTTT | CASSFTGRNTEAFF
TRBJ2-1 | - | TRBV18 | - | TGTGCCAGCTCCCCCTTAGCGGATAGCTCCTACAATGAGCAGTTCTTC | CASSPLADSSYNEQFF
TRBJ2-3 | - | TRBV6-5 | - | TGTGCCAGCCGCGGGGACTGGATCACAGATACGCAGTATTTT | CASRGDWITDTQYF
TRBJ2-3 | - | TRBV28 | - | TGTGCCAGTTTCCGGGACATCACAGATACGCAGTATTTT | CASFRDITDTQYF
TRBJ2-1 | - | TRBV9 | - | TGTGCCAGCAGCGTACGTAGGGACCCCCGAGGCTACAATGAGCAGTTCTTC | CASSVRRDPRGYNEQFF
TRBJ2-3 | TRBD2 | TRBV7-9 | once | TGTGCCAGCAGCCCGAGACGTAGCGGGGTTCAGGATACGCAGTATTTT | CASSPRRSGVQDTQYF
TRBJ2-7 | - | TRBV4-2 | few | TGTGCCAGCAGCCAAGATGAGTTCAAGGGGCACTACGAGCAGTACTTC | CASSQDEFKGHYEQYF
TRBJ1-1 | - | TRBV27 | - | TGTGCCAGCCGCAGTCTCGGGCTGCTAAGCACTGAAGCTTTCTTT | CASRSLGLLSTEAFF
TRBJ1-2 | TRBD1 | TRBV28 | - | TGTGCCAGCAGTTTAGAAGGGGGCAGGGGCTACACCTTC | CASSLEGGRGYTF
TRBJ1-4 | TRBD1 | TRBV5-1 | - | TGCGCCAGCAGCTTGGATCTGACAGGGCAAAATGAAAAACTGTTTTTT | CASSLDLTGQNEKLFF
TRBJ1-2 | - | TRBV28 | - | TGTGCCAGCAGCCAGGGAGGGACGGCTGATGGCTACACCTTC | CASSQGGTADGYTF
TRBJ2-3 | - | TRBV28 | - | TGTGCCAGCAAGAACGGGGCCACAGATACGCAGTATTTT | CASKNGATDTQYF
TRBJ1-4 | TRBD1 | TRBV13 | - | TGTGCCAGCAGCGAAGGGACAGGAGGAGAAAAACTGTTTTTT | CASSEGTGGEKLFF
TRBJ2-7 | - | TRBV5-5 | - | TGTGCCAGCAGCCCGATACGGCAGGGAGCCTACGAGCAGTACTTC | CASSPIRQGAYEQYF
TRBJ2-5 | TRBD1 | TRBV6-6 | - | TGTGCCAGCAGTTGGACAGGTTTTCAAGAGACCCAGTACTTC | CASSWTGFQETQYF
TRBJ2-5 | - | TRBV14 | - | TGTGCCAGCAGCCAAGACTGGAGGGGGAGACAAGAGACCCAGTACTTC | CASSQDWRGRQETQYF
TRBJ2-6 | - | TRBV6-1 | - | TGTGCCAGCAGTGAGGACAACTCTGGGGCCAACGTCCTGACTTTC | CASSEDNSGANVLTF
TRBJ1-5 | - | TRBV19 | - | TGTGCCAGTAGTATGGTATGGGGGCTCGGCAATCAGCCCCAGCATTTT | CASSMVWGLGNQPQHF
TRBJ2-7 | - | TRBV5-5 | - | TGTGCCAGCAGCTTGGCGGCGGAAAGCGAGCAGTACTTC | CASSLAAESEQYF
TRBJ2-5 | - | TRBV30 | - | TGTGCCTGGAGTGTACGAGAGACCCAGTACTTC | CAWSVRETQYF
TRBJ1-4 | - | TRBV6-6 | few | TGTGCCAGCAGCTCTCGGGAAACGACTAATGAAAAACTGTTTTTT | CASSSRETTNEKLFF
TRBJ2-7 | - | TRBV11-3 | - | TGTGCCAGCAGCTCAAGCCGCTCCGGGACTCCAGTTTTC | CASSSSRSGTPVF
TRBJ1-1 | - | TRBV5-1 | - | TGCGCCAGCAGCATACAAGGGGACACTGAAGCTTTCTTT | CASSIQGDTEAFF
TRBJ2-3 | TRBD1 | TRBV5-1 | - | TGCGCCAGCAGGGAGGGACAGGGCCCACAGGATACGCAGTATTTT | CASREGQGPQDTQYF
TRBJ2-5 | - | TRBV9 | - | TGTGCCAGCAGCACAGGGGGGGGAGGAAGAGAGACCCAGTACTTC | CASSTGGGGRETQYF
TRBJ2-7 | - | TRBV6-1 | - | TGTGCCAGCAGTGATCCCTGGGGGAGCGCCACGAGCTCCTACGAGCAGTACTTC | CASSDPWGSATSSYEQYF
TRBJ2-7 | - | TRBV25-1 | - | TGTGCCAGCAGTTGGGGATACGAGCAGTACTTC | CASSWGYEQYF
TRBJ2-7 | - | TRBV2 | once | TGTGCCAGCAGTCCCTTCGCCGGGGGAGCAATTTACGAGCAGTACTTC | CASSPFAGGAIYEQYF
TRBJ1-2 | TRBD1 | TRBV11-2 | - | TGTGCCAGCAGCTTACAACAGGGGAGCTATGGCTACACCTTC | CASSLQQGSYGYTF
TRBJ2-5 | - | TRBV5-1 | - | TGCGCCAGCTCGACACCGTACCAAGAGACCCAGTACTTC | CASSTPYQETQYF
TRBJ1-2 | - | TRBV19 | - | TGTGCCAGTAGTATAGCCGGACTTTCTTATGGCTACACCTTC | CASSIAGLSYGYTF
TRBJ2-2 | TRBD2 | TRBV5-5 | - | TGTGCCAGCAGCTTCGGGACTAGCGGGAGCGGAAGGACCGGGGAGCTGTTTTTT | CASSFGTSGSGRTGELFF
TRBJ1-1 | - | TRBV10-1 | - | TGCGCCAGCAGTGAGTCTGCAGGGCCCGGCCGCTGGGACACTGAAGCTTTCTTT | CASSESAGPGRWDTEAFF
TRBJ2-7 | - | TRBV16 | - | TGTGCCAGCAGCCAATCGAGTCTTTTCTTAACCGAGCAGTACTTC | CASSQSSLFLTEQYF
TRBJ1-4 | - | TRBV6-5 | - | TGTGCCAGCAGTAGCGAGGGGGCAACTAATGAAAAACTGTTTTTT | CASSSEGATNEKLFF
TRBJ1-2 | - | TRBV28 | once | TGTGCCAGCAGTTTGGGCCTTAACTATGGCTACACCTTC | CASSLGLNYGYTF
TRBJ1-1 | TRBD1 | TRBV23-1 | - | TGCGCCAGCCTGACGAGGGACAGTAAGAACACTGAAGCTTTCTTT | CASLTRDSKNTEAFF
TRBJ1-6 | - | TRBV4-1 | - | TGCGCCAGCAGCCAAGGAAGGGATTCACCCCTCCACTTT | CASSQGRDSPLHF
TRBJ2-5 | TRBD2 | TRBV28 | - | TGTGCCAGCAGTTTGACTAGCAGACAAGAGACCCAGTACTTC | CASSLTSRQETQYF
TRBJ1-1 | TRBD1 | TRBV2 | - | TGTGCCAGCAGCAGGACAGGGGGAAACACTGAAGCTTTCTTT | CASSRTGGNTEAFF
TRBJ1-1 | - | TRBV18 | - | TGTGCCAGCTCTTCACCAAACGACGGCTACACTGAAGCTTTCTTT | CASSSPNDGYTEAFF
TRBJ2-1 | TRBD2 | TRBV4-1 | - | TGCGCCAGCAGCCAAGAATCCAGCGGGAGGGGAAATGAGCAGTTCTTC | CASSQESSGRGNEQFF
TRBJ2-5 | - | TRBV5-6 | - | TGTGCCAGCAGCTTGGGTCTTTCAGGTTTCCAAGAGACCCAGTACTTC | CASSLGLSGFQETQYF